Listed below are T cell receptor beta chains from one sample, sequenced in a study of PD-1 blockade in classical Hodgkin lymphoma. Clones were read by immunoSEQ multiplex PCR, and TCRdb kept only the in-frame ones, dropping some. The sample records roughly 50,000 clones, around nine tenths being singletons. Sequences were derived from peripheral blood mononuclear cells (PBMCs), sampled before the fourth cycle of nivolumab. Receptors were obtained from a human donor with classical Hodgkin lymphoma. Each CDR3 is given with its conserved first and last residue. The D gene is left open where the match is weak. Clone size is given for some rows only: seen once, a few or many times, or a class if the clone is expanded.

D,size,V,J,CDR3,DNA
TRBD1,.,TRBV7-8,TRBJ1-1,CASSSIWTGGRRNTEAFF,TGTGCCAGCAGCTCAATATGGACAGGGGGCAGGAGGAACACTGAAGCTTTCTTT
TRBD2,once,TRBV28,TRBJ2-3,CASSLTSGRAIDTQYF,TGTGCCAGCAGTTTAACTAGCGGGAGGGCCATAGATACGCAGTATTTT
.,.,TRBV25-1,TRBJ2-1,CASSGEINEQFF,TGTGCCAGCAGTGGAGAGATCAATGAGCAGTTCTTC
TRBD1,.,TRBV28,TRBJ2-7,CASRGDRVIAREQYF,TGTGCCAGCAGGGGCGACAGGGTTATCGCTCGCGAGCAGTACTTC
TRBD2,once,TRBV6-1,TRBJ2-1,CASSESSGRYNEQFF,TGTGCCAGCAGCGAATCTAGCGGGAGGTACAATGAGCAGTTCTTC
TRBD2,.,TRBV4-2,TRBJ2-5,CASSPTSEQETQYF,TGTGCCAGCAGCCCTACTAGCGAGCAAGAGACCCAGTACTTC
TRBD2,.,TRBV18,TRBJ2-7,CASSPTSGGSYEQYF,TGTGCCAGCTCACCAACTAGCGGGGGGTCCTACGAGCAGTACTTC
.,.,TRBV7-6,TRBJ2-2,CASSLAVRGRGTGELFF,TGTGCCAGCAGCTTAGCGGTCAGGGGTCGGGGTACCGGGGAGCTGTTTTTT
.,once,TRBV19,TRBJ2-7,CASSPGQNSNEQYF,TGTGCCAGTAGCCCTGGACAGAACAGCAACGAGCAGTACTTC
.,.,TRBV5-1,TRBJ2-2,CASSLEGLNTGELFF,TGCGCCAGCAGCTTGGAGGGGCTGAACACCGGGGAGCTGTTTTTT
.,.,TRBV9,TRBJ1-6,CASSPRRTLGSPLHF,TGTGCCAGCAGCCCCCGGAGGACCCTTGGTTCACCCCTCCACTTT
TRBD1,.,TRBV28,TRBJ2-7,CASSLDRPDKEQYF,TGTGCCAGCAGTTTGGACAGGCCAGATAAGGAGCAGTACTTC
.,.,TRBV7-3,TRBJ2-7,CASSPAGGAASYEQYF,TGTGCCAGCAGCCCCGCGGGCGGGGCGGCGTCCTACGAGCAGTACTTC
.,.,TRBV11-2,TRBJ1-3,CASSRLTGSGNTIYF,TGTGCCAGCAGCCGACTAACAGGTTCGGGAAACACCATATATTTT
.,.,TRBV7-8,TRBJ1-5,CASSLSGTPSRGNQPQHF,TGTGCCAGCAGCCTCAGCGGGACGCCAAGCAGAGGCAATCAGCCCCAGCATTTT
.,.,TRBV10-3,TRBJ1-6,CAISSFETNSPLHF,TGTGCCATCAGTTCATTCGAGACTAATTCACCCCTCCACTTT
.,.,TRBV11-2,TRBJ2-5,CASSPTFLRSFQETQYF,TGTGCCAGCAGCCCCACCTTCTTACGCTCCTTCCAAGAGACCCAGTACTTC
TRBD2,.,TRBV27,TRBJ2-1,CASSGVAGGNEQFF,TGTGCCTCTTCCGGCGTAGCGGGAGGTAATGAGCAGTTCTTC
TRBD2,once,TRBV5-4,TRBJ2-5,CASGAGRSVPLLAQETQYF,TGTGCCAGCGGGGCCGGGAGGTCGGTTCCCTTACTTGCCCAAGAGACCCAGTACTTC
TRBD1,.,TRBV6-1,TRBJ1-4,CASSAEGQGRRKLFF,TGTGCCAGCAGTGCCGAAGGACAGGGGCGGCGGAAACTGTTTTTT
.,.,TRBV9,TRBJ2-2,CASSVGVKNTGELFF,TGTGCCAGCAGCGTAGGCGTCAAGAACACCGGGGAGCTGTTTTTT
.,.,TRBV5-1,TRBJ1-4,CASSLRGAANEKLFF,TGCGCCAGCAGCTTGAGGGGGGCGGCTAATGAAAAACTGTTTTTT
.,.,TRBV5-6,TRBJ2-2,CASSSLGTSLADGELFF,TGTGCCAGCAGCTCCCTAGGGACTTCACTCGCGGACGGGGAGCTGTTTTTT
.,.,TRBV2,TRBJ2-2,CASSAQGTGELFF,TGTGCCAGCAGTGCACAGGGAACCGGGGAGCTGTTTTTT